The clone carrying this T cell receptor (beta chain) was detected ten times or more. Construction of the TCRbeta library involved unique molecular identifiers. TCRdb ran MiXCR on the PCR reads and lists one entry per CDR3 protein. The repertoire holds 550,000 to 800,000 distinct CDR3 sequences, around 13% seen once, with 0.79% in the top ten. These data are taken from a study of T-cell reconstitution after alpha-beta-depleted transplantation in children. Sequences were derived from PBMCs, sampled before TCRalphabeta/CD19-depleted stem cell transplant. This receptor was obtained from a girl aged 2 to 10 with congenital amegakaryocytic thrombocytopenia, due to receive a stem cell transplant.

The CDR3 reads CSVGSWRVTYNEQFF. CDR3 DNA: TGCAGCGTTGGGAGTTGGCGGGTTACCTACAATGAGCAGTTCTTC. The V gene is TRBV29-1, the J gene TRBJ2-1, with D tentatively TRBD2 (5 bases). This CDR3 is 15 amino acids long. Trimming left V 4 bases short and J 2 bases short, with 15 bases between. CDR1 is SQVTM, CDR2 ANQGSEA, per germline.